Here is one T cell receptor beta chain with its context. Its specificity is not known. This table comes from immunoSEQ multiplex PCR, and its TCRdb copy is limited to in-frame clones, with some not included. The sample yields some 120,000 clones, 88% seen once. This CDR3 has 13 residues. Trimming stripped 6 bases from V and 5 bases from J, with 11 bases between. CDR1 and CDR2 from the germline V gene are KGHSH and LQKENI. The source of the sample is a study of T cell responses to AZD1222 COVID-19 vaccine. Across the study: Pooling was applied to second doses at about 4 or about 12 weeks. Study conclusions and caveats: At study baseline, merely several AZD1222 recipients were seropositive.

This TCR derives from an adult in good health. The sequences come from peripheral blood, collected on day 0 of AZD1222 vaccination. The chain employs TRBV18 and TRBJ1-5; D is unresolved. CDR3: CASSPIEDQPQHF. The CDR3 bases are TGTGCCAGCTCGCCAATTGAGGATCAGCCCCAGCATTTT.